This T cell receptor (beta chain) came from a study of early T cells in non-severe SARS-CoV-2 infection. Overall study: Whole-blood bulk RNA, unsorted, was sequenced, and chains were unpaired. General study findings and limits: Database matching using VDJdb favored anti-spike CD8 responses, with private and CD4 specificities left missing.

The sample holds many counts of this clonotype. Its antigen is not identified. V lost 5 bases to trimming and J lost 0 bases; unmatched junction nucleotides: 1. This CDR3 is 14 amino acids long. Germline CDR1 and CDR2: SEHNR and FQNEAQ (reference sequence). Each single cDNA molecule received a unique molecular identifier. TCRdb re-called the 5' RACE reads with MiXCR, one entry per CDR3 protein. Among roughly 83,000 distinct CDR3 sequences, more than 9% were seen once, and the ten largest hold around 8%. This TCR came from an adult who was a healthcare worker with PCR-confirmed SARS-CoV-2 infection or an uninfected control (not recorded which). This sequence joins TRBV7-9 and TRBJ2-1; 7 nucleotides agree with TRBD1. Sequencing was performed on whole blood, taken at baseline. DNA for the CDR3: TGTGCCAGCAGCCGGGACAGCTCCTACAATGAGCAGTTCTTC. It encodes CASSRDSSYNEQFF.